This T cell receptor beta chain is from a study of T cell changes during pregnancy in multiple sclerosis. Germline V gene data show CDR1 as ENHRY and CDR2 as SYGVKD. The CDR3 covers 17 residues. Trimming removed 2 bases from V and 4 bases from J, with 18 bases in between. Profiling relied on immunoSEQ multiplex PCR, and the TCRdb table lists in-frame clones only, not all of them. The sample holds around 51,000 clones, roughly 93% seen once. The gene calls are TRBV10-3 and TRBJ2-1; D perhaps matches TRBD1 (6 bases). The TCR sequence derives from a female donor with multiple sclerosis, enrolled in a pregnancy study. Here the sequenced sample was peripheral blood, taken in the second trimester of pregnancy. CDR3 sequence: CAISEPAGTRVYNEQFF. In DNA, the CDR3 is TGTGCCATCAGTGAGCCGGCCGGGACAAGGGTTTACAATGAGCAGTTCTTC.